This TCR beta chain was recovered during a study of blood T cell repertoires in COVID-19. In the study overall: COVID-19 samples collected from the United States, Italy and Spain covered acute and convalescent phases.

Per the original data handling: Estimation of nucleated cell counts relied on the amplification of reference gene primers. Generated by immunoSEQ multiplex PCR, the TCRdb table keeps only in-frame clones and is missing some. The V and J calls and clone size come from that table; D and trimming were worked out from the DNA. The profile shows under 300,000 clones, around 87% of them singletons. Trimming cost V 3 bases and J 3 bases; bases outside gene matches: 5. The germline V gene has CDR1 SGHNT and CDR2 YYREEE (reference sequence). The CDR3 has 15 amino acids. This chain uses TRBV5-4 with TRBJ1-3, with 8 bases lining up with TRBD1. The specimen was peripheral blood. The source is a woman in her sixties or seventies with active or convalescent COVID-19. As DNA, the CDR3 is TGTGCCAGCAGCTCGACAGGGGTCGGTGGAAACACCATATATTTT. It codes for CASSSTGVGGNTIYF.